This TCR beta chain stems from a study of blood T cell repertoires in COVID-19. At the level of the study: In each case, the material was cDNA or gDNA derived from T cells, B-cell-depleted T cells, or PBMCs.

Per the study methods: From reference gene primer amplification, estimates of nucleated cell counts were derived. Some clones are missing from TCRdb's copy, which holds only in-frame ones; the method was immunoSEQ multiplex PCR. V and J calls plus clone size are reproduced from that table; the DNA served to infer D and trimming. Here the sample spans 150,000 to 200,000 clones, approximately 89% being singletons. The study drew participants aged about 18 to 90 years from approximately 23 US areas. Participant-given clinical history determined each cohort assignment. The CDR3 covers 12 residues. The material sequenced was PBMCs or T cells enriched from blood (not recorded which). The clonotype comes from a woman aged 40 to 49 with acute COVID-19. The chain combines TRBV1 with TRBJ2-7; the table calls TRBD1, which could not be checked here. TRBV1 is flagged as a pseudogene. CDR3 region: CTSRTDSYEQYF. The CDR3 DNA is TGCACCAGCAGAACCGACAGCTACGAGCAGTACTTC.